This T cell receptor beta chain was identified in a study of vaccination and CD4 T cells after COVID-19 (dated by TCRdb to 2021 to 2024). Looking at the study overall: SARS-CoV-2 positivity had been established in the convalescent patients by nasal swab PCR, and mild disease was recorded in under ten of these patients and severe disease in one. In the convalescent cohort there were six males and four females, among whom were two Hispanic individuals, seven Caucasians, two Asians and one multiracial person. Participants got two doses of the Pfizer-BioNTech BNT162b2 vaccine (n=8) or two doses of the Moderna mRNA-1273 vaccine (n=2). Post-COVID blood samples were collected from convalescent patients a median of approximately 100 days after diagnosis, with a range of about 35 to 180 days. Post-vaccine blood samples were taken a median of around 77 days after the second vaccine dose, with a range of roughly 14 to 250 days. The cultures were stimulated with overlapping spike peptide pools from SARS-CoV-2 and from the common cold coronaviruses HCoV-NL63, HCoV-OC43 and HCoV-229E. As controls, cultures received a CEFX viral epitope pool (the positive control), an HIV-1 Nef peptide pool (the negative control), or no peptide at all. In some eleven COVID-19 convalescent patients and a handful of infection-naive healthy vaccine recipients, researchers compared the spike-specific CD4+ TCR repertoire from before mRNA vaccination with the repertoire from after.

Taken with the paper, the label for treatment or condition translates to: approximately nine-day PBMC culture with coronavirus spike peptide pools or control peptides (ViraFEST assay). To expand antigen-specific T cells with peptide pools and then pick out the expanded clonotypes through TCR sequencing, the study relied on the ViraFEST assay. The positive SARS-CoV-2 PCR tests of the convalescent patients were dated from March to December 2020, before the Alpha, Beta and Delta variants emerged in the United States. PBMCs were cultured at about 2 million per well in IMDM supplemented with approximately 4.7% human AB serum and around 10 IU/ml IL-2, with about 9 ug/ml peptide pools added. Half of the culture medium was replaced with fresh IL-2-containing medium on days 3 and 7. After ten to eleven days of culture, CD4+ T cells were isolated by negative selection using the EasySep CD4+ T cell isolation kit. Ficoll-Paque Plus gradient centrifugation was used to isolate PBMCs from whole blood, and the isolated PBMCs were then either used fresh or cryopreserved at -140C. Triplicate wells were generally used for each culture condition.

The library was generated by PCR. DNA from cultured CD4+ T cells underwent TCR sequencing with the Oncomine TCR Beta short-read assay at the Johns Hopkins FTIC core. Genomic DNA was extracted from the cultured CD4+ T cells with the QIAamp micro DNA kit. Oncomine TCR Beta libraries from cultured CD4+ T cells were pooled using unique dual indexes and sequenced on an Illumina iSeq 100. Regarding the original processing steps: Non-productive sequences were removed, and CDR3s that did not start with C, did not end with F or W, or were shorter than 7 amino acids were discarded. Antigen-specific clonotypes were identified using the MANAFEST web application through comparison of peptide-stimulated wells with reference and other culture wells. Positive clones required FDR below 0.05, an odds ratio above 5, and productive frequency above 0.1% in at least two of three replicate wells. A clonotype counted as cross-reactive if it showed significant expansion both in the SARS-CoV-2 spike wells and in at least one common cold coronavirus spike condition. CDR3 homology was assessed with Levenshtein distances (stringdist) and unrooted phylogenetic trees (ape) in R version 3.6.1. TCRdb ran its own pipeline on the public reads, namely fastp trimming at Q25 and MiXCR clone calling, and kept in-frame beta chains. Entries are consolidated by CDR3 protein sequence, retaining the most common genes and DNA. V and J calls and clone size were set by TCRdb, not the authors. This sample has some 16,000 distinct CDR3 sequences in its table, and less than 70% of those were observed once. The leading ten clones occupy 7% to 8.5% of the sample.

Comments on this clonotype: The target of this receptor is not known. It has no much larger one-base neighbor in the sample; base qualities were not kept.

Counted from cysteine to phenylalanine, this CDR3 has 16 amino acids. This entry keeps only the CDR3 DNA: 48 bases, framed from base 1. Compared with germline, V lacks 2 bases and J lacks 3 bases; bases without a gene match: 8. CDR1 and CDR2 are read off the germline V gene as SGHTA and FQGTGA. Points the paper makes about the study in general: The median number of SARS-CoV-2-reactive clonotypes rose from 21 after infection to 35 to 45 after vaccination, but the change was not significant. In convalescent patients, nearly all vaccine-specific clones (304 of 307) were found to be mono-reactive for SARS-CoV-2 spike rather than cross-reactive with common cold coronaviruses. The study included relatively few convalescent patients and did not analyze early timepoints after natural infection. In convalescent patients, a median approximately 86% of post-vaccine SARS-CoV-2-reactive clones were detected only after vaccination, suggesting vaccine-specific priming.

Input material: CD4+ T cells from blood, cultured in vitro. The rearranged chain carries TRBV7-3 and TRBJ2-3; 7 middle bases align to TRBD1. This TCR derives from a human donor who had recovered from COVID-19. The DNA sequence is as follows: TGTGCCAGCAGCTTAGTGGGACAGCCTACTACAGATACGCAGTATTTT. Translated, this gives CASSLVGQPTTDTQYF. Full variable domain (CDR3 extended with the reference TRBV7-3 and TRBJ2-3 proteins): GAGVSQTPSNKVTEKGKYVELRCDPISGHTALYWYRQSLGQGPEFLIYFQGTGAADDSGLPNDRFFAVRPEGSVSTLKIQRTERGDSAVYLCASSLVGQPTTDTQYFGPGTRLTVL.